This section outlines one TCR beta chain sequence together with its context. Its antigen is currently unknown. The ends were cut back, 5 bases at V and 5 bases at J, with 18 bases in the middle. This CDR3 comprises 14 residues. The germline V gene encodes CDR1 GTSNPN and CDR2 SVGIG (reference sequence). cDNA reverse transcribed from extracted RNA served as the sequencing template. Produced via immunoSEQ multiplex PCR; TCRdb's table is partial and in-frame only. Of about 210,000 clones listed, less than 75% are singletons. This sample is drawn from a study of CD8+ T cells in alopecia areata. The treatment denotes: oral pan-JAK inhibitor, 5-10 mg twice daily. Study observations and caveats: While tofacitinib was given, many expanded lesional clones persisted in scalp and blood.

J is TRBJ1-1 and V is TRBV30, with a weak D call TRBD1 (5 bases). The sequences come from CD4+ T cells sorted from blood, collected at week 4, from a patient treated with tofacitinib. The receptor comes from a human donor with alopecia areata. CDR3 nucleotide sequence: TGTGCCTGGGAAGGGAGGGGCCCAGGAACTGAAGCTTTCTTT. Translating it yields CAWEGRGPGTEAFF.